These 17 T cell receptor beta chains were sequenced from one sample in a study of T cell repertoires in cytomegalovirus infection. Using its own MiXCR run on the reads, TCRdb lists one record per CDR3 protein. The table includes about 260,000 distinct CDR3 sequences, roughly 10% detected once. Sequencing used PBMCs. The receptors were gathered from a human donor in good health (CMV status not recorded). Some clones in this sample may be carry-over from other donors' samples.

The V gene is TRBV12-3 or TRBV12-4, the J gene TRBJ2-7; no clear D gene. This CDR3 spans 14 amino acids. Trimming removed 5 bases at V and 1 base at J, with 12 bases between. CDR3 sequence reads: CASSLRTDSYEQYF. In DNA form, the CDR3 reads TGTGCCAGCAGTCTAAGGACGGATTCCTACGAGCAGTACTTC.

This chain connects TRBV12-3 or TRBV12-4 to TRBJ2-7, with D unclear. This CDR3 contains 11 residues. Trimming took 8 bases from V and 5 from J, leaving 10 bases between them. The CDR3: CASGDLDEQYF. CDR3 bases: TGTGCCAGCGGAGACTTGGACGAGCAGTACTTC.

In regard to this clonotype: This may come from a read error, since a much larger clone is one base off. DNA for the CDR3: TGTGCCAGCAGCTTAGTTGCTAGCGGGAGAACTTCTATTAGTGAGCAGTTCTTC. Its translation is CASSLVASGRTSISEQFF. The rearrangement joins TRBV11-2 to TRBJ2-1; the match to TRBD2 covers 10 bases. The J segment lost 9 bases and the V segment lost 1 base, leaving 15 bases of the junction unmatched. The CDR3 totals 18 residues. Germline V lookup: CDR1 SGHAT, CDR2 FQNNGV.

There are many counts of this clonotype. This chain connects TRBV6-1 to TRBJ1-3; TRBD1 is a possible D gene (6 bases). The CDR3 sequence is 16 residues long. V was trimmed by 6 bases and J by 0 bases, leaving 15 bases between them. CDR1 MNHNS and CDR2 SASEGT come from the germline V gene. The CDR3 sequence: CASRDSGQSSGNTIYF. For the CDR3, the DNA is TGTGCCAGCAGGGATTCTGGACAGTCCTCTGGAAACACCATATATTTT.

Only a few counts were recorded for this clonotype. V is TRBV2 and J is TRBJ2-7, with D maybe TRBD1 (5 bases). The germline V gene has CDR1 SNHLY and CDR2 FYNNEI. V was shortened by 6 bases and J by 1 base, with 16 bases between the two germline ends. The CDR3 loop spans 15 amino acids. The CDR3: CASSWTPMKSYEQYF. DNA for the CDR3: TGTGCCAGCAGCTGGACACCTATGAAATCCTACGAGCAGTACTTC.

This clonotype came up many times. This chain joins TRBV7-2 and TRBJ2-7; 7 positions match TRBD2. Per germline, CDR1 SGHTA and CDR2 FQGNSA. The CDR3 length is 15 residues. The trim removed 3 bases at V and 0 bases at J, leaving 5 bases unmatched. CDR3 nucleotides: TGTGCCAGCAGCTTGTTAGGACTAGACTCCTACGAGCAGTACTTC. As protein: CASSLLGLDSYEQYF.

This clonotype occurred a few times. The chain recombines TRBV20-1 with TRBJ1-1; TRBD1 aligns across 8 bases. The CDR3 contains 14 residues. V lost 3 bases to trimming and J lost 7 bases; unmatched junction nucleotides: 10. Germline V lookup: CDR1 DFQATT, CDR2 SNEGSKA (reference sequence). The CDR3 DNA sequence: TGCAGTGCTAGCCAAGGGACAGGAGGGGGTGAAGCTTTCTTT. As protein: CSASQGTGGGEAFF.

Notes on this clonotype: A much larger clone lies a single base off, so this may be a read error. The chain couples TRBV7-2 to TRBJ2-5; possibly TRBD1 or TRBD2 for D (5 bases each). With 5 bases removed from V and 4 bases from J, the gap between germline ends came to 14 bases. The germline CDR1 and CDR2 sequences are SGHTA and FQGNSA. The CDR3 consists of 14 residues. The CDR3 here is CASSAPWGRETQYF. In nucleotides, the CDR3 is TGTGCCAGCAGCGCCCCTTGGGGGAGAGAGACCCAGTACTTC.

Ten or more counts support this clonotype. As DNA, the CDR3 is TGTGCCAGCAGCTTGGCGGGGCAGGGGGGCACAGATACGCAGTATTTT. This gives the protein CASSLAGQGGTDTQYF. The chain has TRBV7-3 and TRBJ2-3; D might be TRBD1 (7 bases). The CDR3 is 16 residues long. In germline, CDR1 is SGHTA, CDR2 FQGTGA. The germline V and J ends were trimmed by 3 bases and 1 base, with 14 bases remaining between them.

This clonotype was seen at least ten times. The chain is built from TRBV28 and TRBJ1-2; D is ambiguous. Germline lookup yields CDR1 MDHEN and CDR2 SYDVKM. CDR3 length: 10 amino acids. Trimming removed 9 bases at V and 5 bases at J, with 7 bases between. CDR3 sequence reads: CASYRYGYTF. The CDR3 DNA is TGTGCCAGTTACAGATATGGCTACACCTTC.

This chain connects TRBV9 to TRBJ2-3, with 7 bases matching TRBD2. Trimming at V came to 3 bases and at J to 3 bases, leaving 10 bases not matched to a gene. CDR3 length: 16 amino acids. Germline V gene sequence: CDR1 SGDLS, CDR2 YYNGEE. DNA for the CDR3: TGTGCCAGCAGCGGAACAGCGGGGCGCCTTACAGATACGCAGTATTTT. The encoded protein is CASSGTAGRLTDTQYF.

This clonotype has a count of ten or more. The rearrangement links TRBV7-2 to TRBJ2-5, with 10 bases aligning to TRBD1. Trimming at V came to 5 bases and at J to 5 bases, leaving 8 bases not matched to a gene. The CDR3 totals 15 residues. CDR1 SGHTA and CDR2 FQGNSA come from the germline V gene. The CDR3 here is CASSPDRGRLETQYF. In nucleotides, the CDR3 is TGTGCCAGCAGCCCAGACAGGGGGCGATTGGAGACCCAGTACTTC.

This clonotype came up a few times. V usage is TRBV6-4 and J usage is TRBJ1-5, with 9 positions matching TRBD1. Germline assignment: CDR1 MRHNA and CDR2 SNTAGT. This CDR3 comprises 16 residues. Trimming removed 8 bases from V and 2 bases from J; junction bases left unmatched: 10. This CDR3 is CASCGTGRLGNQPQHF. Written as DNA, the CDR3 is TGTGCCAGCTGTGGGACAGGGAGATTGGGCAATCAGCCCCAGCATTTT.

This clonotype showed up many times. The DNA for the CDR3 is TGTGCCAGCAGTCTAGTCGGGGGTAGGGGAACAGATACGCAGTATTTT. This sequence encodes CASSLVGGRGTDTQYF. V is TRBV6-5 and J is TRBJ2-3; TRBD2 might be the D (6 bases). CDR1 and CDR2 (germline): MNHEY, SVGAGI. This CDR3 spans 16 amino acids. V lost 5 bases and J 3 bases, leaving 18 bases between the germline ends.

J is TRBJ2-2 and V is TRBV5-1; D not resolved. The CDR3 has 13 amino acids. V lost 0 bases and J lost 3, with 3 bases in between. Germline V CDR1 and CDR2: SGHRS, YFSETQ. In nucleotides, the CDR3 is TGCGCCAGCAGCTTGGTTGACACCGGGGAGCTGTTTTTT. This sequence encodes CASSLVDTGELFF.

The table lists this clonotype with many counts. V usage is TRBV12-3 or TRBV12-4 and J usage is TRBJ1-2; D perhaps matches TRBD1 (5 bases). Trimming shortened V by 1 base and J by 4 bases, and 7 bases separated the two germline ends. The CDR3 runs to 13 residues. CDR3 coding DNA: TGTGCCAGCAGTTTAGTTAGGGGCTATGGCTACACCTTC. Amino acid sequence: CASSLVRGYGYTF.

This clonotype was seen at least ten times. The J gene is TRBJ1-3, the V gene TRBV6-2 or TRBV6-3; TRBD1 is a possible D gene (5 bases). The CDR3 is made up of 12 amino acids. In germline, CDR1 is MNHEY, CDR2 SVGEGT. The ends were cut back, 8 bases at V and 4 bases at J, with 9 bases in the middle. DNA of the CDR3: TGTGCCAGCTGGGACTTCGGAAACACCATATATTTT. This gives the protein CASWDFGNTIYF.